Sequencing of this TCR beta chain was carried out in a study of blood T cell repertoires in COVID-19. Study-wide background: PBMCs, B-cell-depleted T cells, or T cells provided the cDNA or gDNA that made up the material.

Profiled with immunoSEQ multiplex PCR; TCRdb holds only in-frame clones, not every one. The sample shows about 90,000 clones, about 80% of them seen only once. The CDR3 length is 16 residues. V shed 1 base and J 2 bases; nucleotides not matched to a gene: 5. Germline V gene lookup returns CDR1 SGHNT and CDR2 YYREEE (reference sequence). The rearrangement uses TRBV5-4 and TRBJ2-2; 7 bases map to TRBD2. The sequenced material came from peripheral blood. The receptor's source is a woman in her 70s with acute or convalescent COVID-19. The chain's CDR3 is CASSLLASGNTGELFF. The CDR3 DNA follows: TGTGCCAGCAGCTTGTTGGCTAGCGGTAACACCGGGGAGCTGTTTTTT.